Reported below is one TCR beta chain. Per the authors' pipeline: The assay estimated nucleated cells by amplifying reference gene primers. Clones were read by immunoSEQ multiplex PCR, and TCRdb kept only the in-frame ones, dropping some. V, J and clone size reflect that table, while D and trimming were determined from the DNA. Of around 69,000 clones listed, roughly nine tenths are singletons. The sample belongs to a study of blood T cell repertoires in COVID-19. As for the study in general: Sites across the United States, Italy and Spain contributed samples from acute and convalescent COVID-19. Sample material is recorded as cDNA or gDNA derived from T cells, B-cell-depleted T cells, or PBMCs.

Looked up from germline, CDR1 is SGHVS and CDR2 is FQNEAQ. Trimming at V came to 5 bases and at J to 1 base, leaving 7 bases not matched to a gene. The CDR3 sequence is 17 residues long. Sequencing was performed on peripheral blood. The sequence came from a woman aged 45-65 years with active COVID-19. V and J are TRBV7-8 and TRBJ2-1; 11 bases fit TRBD2. CDR3 region: CASSLGLAGVSYNEQFF. CDR3 in DNA: TGTGCCAGCAGCCTCGGACTAGCGGGTGTATCCTACAATGAGCAGTTCTTC. Full variable domain (outside the CDR3, taken from reference TRBV7-8 and TRBJ2-1): GAGVSQSPRYKVAKRGQDVALRCDPISGHVSLFWYQQALGQGPEFLTYFQNEAQLDKSGLPSDRFFAERPEGSVSTLKIQRTQQEDSAVYLCASSLGLAGVSYNEQFFGPGTRLTVL.